The 10 T cell receptor beta chains below all came from one sample that was sequenced in a study of blood T cells in healthy people across ages (dated by TCRdb to between 2015 and 2017). Receptors were amplified or captured by 5' RACE. Sequencing was performed on an Illumina HiSeq 2500. The second PCR ran for roughly 7 to 12 cycles and used a J-beta primer mix along with a sample-barcoded 5' primer. TCRdb redid the processing of the public reads, applying fastp at Q25 and MiXCR, and retained in-frame beta chains. Rows are unified per CDR3 protein, each entry keeping the most common DNA and genes. This sample lists more than 650,000 distinct CDR3 sequences; 22% were detected once. Roughly 22% of the sample is held by the ten biggest clonotypes. The sample taken for sequencing was blood. The receptors here all came from a man between 65 and 85 years old in good health.

V usage is TRBV20-1 and J usage is TRBJ2-2; no reliable D call. Looked up from germline, CDR1 is DFQATT and CDR2 is SNEGSKA (reference sequence). The CDR3 has 15 residues. V dropped 0 bases and J dropped 3 bases, with 11 bases sitting between them. CDR3 coding DNA: TGCAGTGCTAGAGATCGACGAACGGACACCGGGGAGCTGTTTTTT. Translating it yields CSARDRRTDTGELFF.

The rearrangement joins TRBV14 to TRBJ2-7; TRBD1 aligns across 7 bases. Germline lookup yields CDR1 SGHDN and CDR2 FVKESK. The CDR3 covers 14 residues. V lost 4 bases, J lost 7 bases, and 10 bases stayed unmatched. CDR3: CASSRGQPPLEQYF. The CDR3 DNA sequence: TGTGCCAGCAGCCGGGGACAGCCTCCCTTAGAGCAGTACTTC.

There are a few counts of this clonotype. This chain joins TRBV10-3 and TRBJ2-1; TRBD1 is a possible D gene (6 bases). CDR1 ENHRY and CDR2 SYGVKD come from the germline V gene. Trimming shortened V by 10 bases and J by 9 bases, and 13 bases separated the two germline ends. The CDR3 runs to 11 residues. The chain's CDR3 is CATEQGGEQFF. CDR3 nucleotide sequence: TGTGCCACCGAGCAAGGGGGTGAGCAGTTCTTC.

The chain uses TRBV18 and TRBJ2-6; D call uncertain. Germline CDR1 and CDR2: KGHSH and LQKENI. V lost 3 bases, J lost 0 bases, and 12 bases lay in between. This CDR3 spans 17 amino acids. The CDR3 bases are TGTGCCAGCTCACCGGCTTCAGCGTCCTCTGGGGCCAACGTCCTGACTTTC. This translates into CASSPASASSGANVLTF.

The rearrangement joins TRBV20-1 to TRBJ1-4; D call uncertain. V lost 2 bases and J 5 bases, leaving 9 bases between the germline ends. Germline V CDR1 and CDR2: DFQATT, SNEGSKA (reference sequence). This CDR3 contains 13 residues. The CDR3: CSARSRLNEKLFF. The DNA for the CDR3 is TGCAGTGCTAGAAGCAGATTGAATGAAAAACTGTTTTTT.

A few counts support this clonotype. The chain has TRBV18 and TRBJ2-7; D possibly corresponds to TRBD2 (6 bases). Trimming left V 2 bases short and J 7 bases short, with 12 bases between. Germline CDR1 reads KGHSH; CDR2 reads LQKENI. This CDR3 region has 13 residues. CDR3: CASSPSGSLEQYV. In nucleotides, the CDR3 is TGTGCCAGCTCACCATCCGGGAGCCTTGAGCAGTACGTC.

The V call is TRBV20-1, the J call TRBJ1-2, with D possibly being TRBD1 (5 bases). Germline V CDR1 and CDR2: DFQATT, SNEGSKA (reference sequence). Trimming took off 7 bases at V and 4 bases at J, with 16 bases between the two ends. The CDR3 extends over 13 amino acids. The CDR3 reads CSGGKGVGYGYTF. In DNA, the CDR3 is TGCAGTGGGGGGAAGGGAGTCGGCTATGGCTACACCTTC.

In this sample, this clonotype turned up a few times. This chain joins TRBV6-5 and TRBJ1-3; maybe TRBD1 (5 bases). With 0 bases removed from V and 0 bases from J, the gap between germline ends came to 12 bases. In germline, CDR1 is MNHEY, CDR2 SVGAGI. The CDR3 has 17 residues. The CDR3 protein is CASSYSGTEISGNTIYF. CDR3 nucleotide sequence: TGTGCCAGCAGTTACTCCGGGACGGAGATCTCTGGAAACACCATATATTTT.

J is TRBJ2-5 and V is TRBV12-3 or TRBV12-4; no definite D call. Matching the DNA end better, TRBJ2-1 makes the J call doubtful. The CDR3 spans 12 residues. The CDR3 bases are TGTGCCAGCAGTTTAATGGCGTATGAGCAGTTCTTC. Its protein is CASSLMAYEQFF.

This clonotype was seen many times. The chain combines TRBV10-2 with TRBJ2-5; unclear D gene. The V gene's germline CDR1 is WSHSY and CDR2 SAAADI. The length of the CDR3 is 13 residues. V lost 4 bases to trimming and J lost 4 bases, with 10 bases between them. The DNA of the CDR3 is TGCGCCAGCAGTGTGGTTAGCTCAGAGACCCAGTACTTC. Its translation is CASSVVSSETQYF.